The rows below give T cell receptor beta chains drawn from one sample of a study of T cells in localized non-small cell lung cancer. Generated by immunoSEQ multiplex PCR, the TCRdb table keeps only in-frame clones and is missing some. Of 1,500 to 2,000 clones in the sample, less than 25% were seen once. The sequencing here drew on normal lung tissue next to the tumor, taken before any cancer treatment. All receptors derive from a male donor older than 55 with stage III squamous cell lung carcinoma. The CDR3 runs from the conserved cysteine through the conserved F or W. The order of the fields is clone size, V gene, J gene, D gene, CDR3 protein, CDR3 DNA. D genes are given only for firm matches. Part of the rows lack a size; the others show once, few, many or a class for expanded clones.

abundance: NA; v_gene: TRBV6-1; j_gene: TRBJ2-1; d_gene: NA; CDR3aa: CASSEGRSSYNEQFF; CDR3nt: TGTGCCAGCAGTGAAGGCAGGAGCTCCTACAATGAGCAGTTCTTC
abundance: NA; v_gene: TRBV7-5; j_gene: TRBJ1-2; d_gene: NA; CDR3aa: CASSHVRRADYGYTF; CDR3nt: TGTGCCAGCAGCCACGTCCGAAGGGCTGACTATGGCTACACCTTC
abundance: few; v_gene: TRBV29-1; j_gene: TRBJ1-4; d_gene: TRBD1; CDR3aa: CSVHRGPANEKLFF; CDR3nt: TGCAGCGTCCACAGGGGACCGGCTAATGAAAAACTGTTTTTT
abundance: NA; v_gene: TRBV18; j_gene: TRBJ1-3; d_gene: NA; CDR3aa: CASSEHAFTGAGNTIYF; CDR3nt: TGTGCCAGCTCAGAGCACGCCTTCACCGGGGCTGGAAACACCATATATTTT
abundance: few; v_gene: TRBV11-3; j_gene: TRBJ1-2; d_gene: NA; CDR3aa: CASSLEVQGTYGYTF; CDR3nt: TGTGCCAGCAGCTTGGAAGTTCAGGGTACTTATGGCTACACCTTC
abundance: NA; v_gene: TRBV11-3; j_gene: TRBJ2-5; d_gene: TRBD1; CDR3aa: CASSSRGGQGQETQYF; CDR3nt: TGTGCCAGCAGCTCTCGGGGTGGACAGGGACAAGAGACCCAGTACTTC
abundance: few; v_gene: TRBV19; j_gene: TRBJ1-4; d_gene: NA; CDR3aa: CASTEDNEKLFF; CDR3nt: TGTGCCAGTACCGAAGATAATGAAAAACTGTTTTTT
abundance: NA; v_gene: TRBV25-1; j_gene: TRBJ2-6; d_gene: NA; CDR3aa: CASSPERVGGYGANVLTF; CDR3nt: TGTGCCAGCAGCCCGGAGAGGGTAGGGGGGTATGGGGCCAACGTCCTGACTTTC
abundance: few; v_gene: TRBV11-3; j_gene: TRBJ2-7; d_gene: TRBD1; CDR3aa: CASSLTGGSIDEQYF; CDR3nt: TGTGCCAGCAGCCTAACAGGGGGCAGCATCGACGAGCAGTACTTC
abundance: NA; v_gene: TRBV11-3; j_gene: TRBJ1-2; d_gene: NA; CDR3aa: CASSLDSQSYGYTF; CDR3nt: TGTGCCAGCAGCTTGGATAGTCAGAGTTATGGCTACACCTTC
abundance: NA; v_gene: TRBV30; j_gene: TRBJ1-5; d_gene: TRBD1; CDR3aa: CAWSLGQGDQPQHF; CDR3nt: TGTGCCTGGAGTTTGGGACAGGGTGATCAGCCCCAGCATTTT